This T cell receptor beta chain came from a study of blood T cells in healthy people across ages (dated by TCRdb to the mid-2010s). With respect to the entire study: In model experiments, template switching captured roughly one uniquely barcoded TCR beta cDNA molecule for every two T cells. To track age-related changes in TCR beta repertoire diversity, the study relied on deep sequencing normalized with unique cDNA molecular identifiers. Donors were grouped into four age groups: young (average approximately 16 years), middle-aged (39), aged (around 60) and long-lived (approximately 82). To avoid experimental bias, donors of different ages were randomly spread across the sequencing lanes. Using the same blood draw, the study looked at two additional independent replicas of 1 million unique cDNA reads for two donors, one aged 18 to 30 and the other aged 80 or older. What the work shows at the level of the full study, not this receptor alone: Observed TCR beta diversity per million T cells fell roughly linearly with age, and a significant reduction was already apparent by age approximately 40. Estimates of total diversity from one million sequenced T cells were regarded as lower bounds and underestimates. A strong correlation was found between observed TCR beta diversity and the percentage of naive T cells measured by flow cytometry. Bulk unsorted PBMC profiling prevented conclusive comparison of naive and antigen-experienced compartments. Compared with the aged group, the long-lived group had more naive CD4+ T cells, fewer expanded clones and increased TCR diversity, suggesting age selection. Donor CMV infection status was unknown, potentially confounding age-related changes in expanded clonotypes.

About this clonotype itself: Its antigen specificity is not known. Nothing much larger sits one base from this clone, and base qualities are not available.

Donors were 30 to 45 systemically healthy Caucasian individuals from Russia aged roughly 6 to 100 years. About 10 milliliters of peripheral blood were collected from each donor into EDTA-treated Vacutainer tubes. Ficoll-Paque density-gradient centrifugation was used to isolate PBMCs, with at least 6 million per sample. Trizol reagent was used to extract total RNA from the PBMCs, yielding at least 6 micrograms per sample. For every donor, an aliquot of PBMCs went through flow cytometry to measure the percentages of naive CD45RAhigh/CD27high T cells. The CDR3 numbers 17 residues from cysteine through phenylalanine. Of the read, only the CDR3 DNA is kept; its 51 bases are in frame from base 1. V and J are truncated by 3 bases and 0 bases respectively, leaving an intervening sequence of 18 bases. From the germline V gene, CDR1 is SGDLS and CDR2 is YYNGEE. The library was obtained by 5' RACE. Sequenced on an Illumina HiSeq 2500. A second PCR of about 7 to 12 cycles was run with a J-beta primer mix and a sample-barcoded 5' primer. A template-switch 5' adaptor carrying 12 random nucleotides introduced a unique molecular identifier onto each TCR beta cDNA molecule. Each sample yielded at least 3 million CDR3-containing paired-end reads. All of the RNA was converted into first-strand cDNA using the Mint cDNA synthesis kit, with a TRBC-specific oligonucleotide serving as the primer. Following uracil-DNA glycosylase treatment, a first 18-cycle PCR with universal primers M1SS and BC2_uni_R was performed on all cDNA. The source study handled its data this way. For normalization, 1 million high-quality reads were randomly selected from each sample, with every read carrying a distinct molecular identifier. Instead of being binned into consensus sequences, reads with shared molecular identifiers were discarded. MiTCR, set to a Q25 quality threshold and the strictest error-elimination algorithm, was used for CDR3 identification, clonotype clustering and error correction. Lower-bound total TCR beta diversity was estimated with a nonparametric unseen species model using Euler transformation. The public reads were quality trimmed at Q25 with fastp and then assembled into clones with MiXCR by TCRdb, keeping productive beta chains. Entries are consolidated by CDR3 protein sequence, retaining the most common genes and DNA. The V and J calls and clone size come from TCRdb's table, not from the authors' own analysis. This sample is represented by around 1.7 million distinct CDR3 sequences; approximately 28% of them were singletons. Of the sample, 7.7% is held by the ten largest clones.

Recombination connected TRBV9 to TRBJ1-1; the D segment could be TRBD1, given 5 matching bases. The sequence was collected from a woman between 25 and 40 years old in good health. The sample consisted of blood. The nucleotides read TGTGCCAGCAGCGCGGGTTCCGGGACGTACATGAACACTGAAGCTTTCTTT. It translates to CASSAGSGTYMNTEAFF.